Below are 10 T cell receptor beta chains sequenced from a single sample in a study of identical twins. TCRdb processed the 5' RACE reads anew with MiXCR; each CDR3 protein has one entry. The sample holds 450,000 to 600,000 distinct CDR3 sequences, approximately 20% seen once. The sample was also linked to a second study, of yellow fever vaccine responses in identical twins.

Sequencing input: CD4+ T cells sorted from blood. Receptor source: a woman in her late teens or twenties in good health.

This clonotype was seen more than once but under ten times. DNA for the CDR3: TGCGCCAGCAGCTTGGTGGGGCTTTACAATGAGCAGTTCTTC. This encodes CASSLVGLYNEQFF. The V gene is TRBV5-1, the J gene TRBJ2-1, with D tentatively TRBD1 (5 bases). Germline V gene lookup returns CDR1 SGHRS and CDR2 YFSETQ. The CDR3 is 14 amino acids. V shed 0 bases and J shed 4 bases, with 8 bases lying between them.

This clonotype was found a few times. The chain recombines TRBV10-3 with TRBJ2-2; 7 nucleotides match TRBD1. Trimming removed 5 bases from V and 1 base from J; junction bases left unmatched: 1. CDR3 length: 14 amino acids. Germline CDR1 ENHRY, CDR2 SYGVKD. The CDR3: CAISRQGNTGELFF. CDR3 bases: TGTGCCATCAGTAGACAGGGGAACACCGGGGAGCTGTTTTTT.

V and J are TRBV2 and TRBJ1-5; D is possibly TRBD1 (5 bases). The CDR3 runs 14 residues. The V gene lost 4 bases and the J gene lost 0 bases, with 7 bases spanning the gap. Germline V gene data show CDR1 as SNHLY and CDR2 as FYNNEI. CDR3 sequence: CASSVQVSNQPQHF. The CDR3 nucleotides read TGTGCCAGCAGTGTACAGGTTAGCAATCAGCCCCAGCATTTT.

This chain connects TRBV29-1 to TRBJ2-1, with TRBD2 matching 8 bases. CDR3 length: 14 residues. V dropped 4 bases and J dropped 2; count of bases not matched to a gene: 4. Germline loops: CDR1 SQVTM, CDR2 ANQGSEA. DNA of the CDR3: TGCAGCGTTGCTAACGGGGGGGCCTACAATGAGCAGTTCTTC. Protein: CSVANGGAYNEQFF.

This clonotype turned up a few times. This chain uses TRBV12-3 or TRBV12-4 with TRBJ1-5; TRBD1 is a possible D gene (5 bases). The CDR3 spans 18 residues. V was cut by 2 bases and J by 0 bases, with 17 bases left in between. CDR3 protein: CASSLTSKLGRSNQPQHF. The CDR3 nucleotides read TGTGCCAGCAGTTTAACGTCGAAGTTGGGGCGTAGCAATCAGCCCCAGCATTTT.

This chain links TRBV5-1 with TRBJ2-1; D perhaps matches TRBD2 (6 bases). V lost 4 bases and J lost 4, with 18 bases in between. The CDR3 is made up of 16 amino acids. The germline gives CDR1 SGHRS, CDR2 YFSETQ. The CDR3: CASSLDGGGIYNEQFF. The CDR3, as DNA: TGCGCCAGCAGCCTTGATGGCGGCGGGATTTACAATGAGCAGTTCTTC.

This clonotype was seen only a few times. This chain uses TRBV29-1 with TRBJ2-1, with 15 positions matching TRBD2. V was pared by 7 bases and J by 15 bases, with 7 bases of the junction left unmatched. The germline gives CDR1 SQVTM, CDR2 ANQGSEA. The CDR3 contains 12 residues. CDR3 protein: CSGGLAGGKGFF. CDR3 DNA sequence: TGCAGCGGCGGACTAGCGGGGGGGAAGGGGTTCTTC.

This clonotype was detected only once. The V gene is TRBV28, the J gene TRBJ2-5; tentative D call: TRBD2 (5 bases). CDR1 and CDR2 (germline): MDHEN, SYDVKM. Between the trimmed V and J ends, which lost 8 bases and 7 bases, there was a span of 20 bases. This CDR3 has 14 amino acids. The CDR3 region is CASVTAGLSGTQYF. The CDR3 region has the DNA TGTGCCAGCGTCACCGCGGGCCTCTCGGGGACCCAGTACTTC.

The rearrangement joins TRBV18 to TRBJ2-3; the match to TRBD1 covers 9 bases. V lost 2 bases to trimming and J lost 2 bases; unmatched junction nucleotides: 5. Germline V lookup: CDR1 KGHSH, CDR2 LQKENI. This CDR3 region has 16 residues. CDR3 amino acids: CASSPTGQGYTDTQYF. CDR3 bases: TGTGCCAGCTCACCAACGGGACAGGGATACACAGATACGCAGTATTTT.

The table lists this clonotype with a few counts. This chain uses TRBV5-1 with TRBJ2-2; tentative D call: TRBD1 (5 bases). This CDR3 has 16 residues. V gave up 4 bases and J gave up 0 bases, with 13 bases separating them. Looked up from germline, CDR1 is SGHRS and CDR2 is YFSETQ. Written as DNA, the CDR3 is TGCGCCAGCAGCGGGCGGACATTCGCGAACACCGGGGAGCTGTTTTTT. Its protein is CASSGRTFANTGELFF.